This T cell receptor beta chain comes out of a study of T cells in Graves' hyperthyroidism and ophthalmopathy (dated by TCRdb to the late 2010s). Regarding the research as a whole: Peripheral blood was sampled at the time of initial diagnosis, prior to any treatment. A discovery cohort of about a hundred patients, approximately 45 with Graves' ophthalmopathy and 55 to 60 with stable Graves' hyperthyroidism, was used to find distinguishing TCR V-J signatures. Whether ophthalmopathy could be predicted prospectively was tested in an independent validation cohort made up of under 20 hyperthyroidism patients plus 17 patients who later progressed to ophthalmopathy. The 100 or so discovery patients were randomly divided into training and test sets at a 7:3 ratio. In addition, the study compared T-cell repertoires in thyroid tissue and in blood from several Graves' hyperthyroidism patients. Following sampling, methimazole starting at 30 mg daily was given to hyperthyroidism patients, and high-dose intravenous methylprednisolone was given to ophthalmopathy patients. According to the paper, TCR Vbeta CDR3 sequencing was carried out on about 140 peripheral blood samples, which came from fewer than 50 ophthalmopathy, around 75 hyperthyroidism and roughly 17 progressor patients.

Stable Graves' hyperthyroidism was defined as no progression to ophthalmopathy during 18 months of follow-up. Hyperthyroidism patients were newly diagnosed, with disease duration under 2 months, and aged 18 to 65 years. The study excluded patients with uncontrolled infections, other autoimmune diseases, pregnancy or lactation. Clinical symptoms, serum thyroxine and TRAb, thyroid ultrasound, and orbital computed tomography formed the basis for the diagnoses. PBMCs were isolated from about 10 ml of fresh peripheral blood by Ficoll-Paque density gradient centrifugation. Total RNA was extracted with Trizol reagent, and quality was checked on an Agilent 2100 Bioanalyzer. Broad study findings and their caveats: No statistical method was used to fix the sample size in advance, and group allocation was not hidden from the investigators. In validation, progression to ophthalmopathy was predicted by the model with roughly 71% sensitivity and around 75% specificity, a median of 6.5 months before onset. Most expanded thyroid clonotypes (frequency above 0.001) were also detected in blood, suggesting blood repertoires may reflect thyroid immune responses. A 13 V-J signature model separated ophthalmopathy from stable hyperthyroidism, with around 88% sensitivity and roughly 82% specificity in cross-validation and 80%/75% in testing.

The CDR3 measures 13 amino acids from cysteine to phenylalanine. The entry retains the CDR3 DNA only, 39 bases that are in frame from base 1. At the junction V is shortened by 5 bases and J by 6 bases, with 12 bases in between. The germline V gene specifies SGHDN as CDR1 and FVKESK as CDR2. The table lists this clonotype with a count of one. Its antigen remains unidentified. No base quality values were provided; no much bigger clone lies one nucleotide off. A single read makes a weak case. TCR beta CDR3 regions were amplified from RNA transcripts. A first-round RT-PCR of the TCR CDR3 used the HTBI primer set with the Qiagen OneStep RT-PCR kit. A second multiplex PCR round built the libraries, followed by size selection and purification. The libraries were sequenced on an Illumina HiSeq2000 using paired-end 100 bp reads. The source study handled its data this way. SOAPnuke was used to process the raw data, with reads discarded if the reads contained adapters or uncalled bases, had a mean Phred below 15, or lacked an exact constant-primer or identifier match. High-quality paired reads were merged with COPE v1.2.5, and unique nucleotide sequences were defined as clonotypes. Clonotypes were aligned to IMGT TRBV, TRBD and TRBJ reference segments using MiTCR v1.1. Only V-J combinations with frequency above 0.0001, covering approximately 99% of repertoires, were analysed. A TCS score was defined as the ratio between F50 (clonal expansion) and ExV (chaos), using BLOSUM62-based TCRdist between CDR3 peptides within each V-J. Welch's t-statistics and random forest reduced around 520 V-J features to 10 to 15, which were used in a naive Bayes classifier (R e1071). Thyroid-blood repertoire similarity was quantified with the Morisita-Horn index. TCRdb applied fastp at Q25 and MiXCR to the public reads, then kept only in-frame beta chains. Rows with a matching CDR3 protein are joined into one entry that keeps the most common DNA and genes. The V and J calls were determined by TCRdb, not by the authors. Counted in this sample were just under 750,000 distinct CDR3 sequences; 30% to 40% of them appeared once. The top ten constitute 30% to 40% of the sample.

The TCR originated in a woman aged 40 to 50 with Graves' hyperthyroidism. Sequencing was performed on blood. The V and J segments used are TRBV14 and TRBJ2-3, with TRBD2 perhaps the D gene, on 5 matching bases. In nucleotides, the sequence is TGTGCCAGCAGCGAAGGACTTATCGATACGCAGTATTTT. This gives the protein CASSEGLIDTQYF.